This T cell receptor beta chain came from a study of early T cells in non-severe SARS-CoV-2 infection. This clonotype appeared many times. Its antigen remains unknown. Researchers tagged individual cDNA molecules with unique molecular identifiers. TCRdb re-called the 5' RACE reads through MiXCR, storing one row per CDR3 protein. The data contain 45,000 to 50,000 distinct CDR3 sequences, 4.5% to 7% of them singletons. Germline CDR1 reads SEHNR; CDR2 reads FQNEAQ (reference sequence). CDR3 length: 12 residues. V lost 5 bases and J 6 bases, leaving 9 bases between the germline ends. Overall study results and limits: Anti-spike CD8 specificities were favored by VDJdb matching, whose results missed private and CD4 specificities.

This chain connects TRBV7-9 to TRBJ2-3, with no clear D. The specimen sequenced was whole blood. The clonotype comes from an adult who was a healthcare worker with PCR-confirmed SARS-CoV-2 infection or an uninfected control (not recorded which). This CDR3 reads CASSHTADTQYF. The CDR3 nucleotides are TGTGCCAGCAGCCATACAGCGGATACGCAGTATTTT. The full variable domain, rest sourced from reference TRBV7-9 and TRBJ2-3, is DTGVSQNPRHKITKRGQNVTFRCDPISEHNRLYWYRQTLGQGPEFLTYFQNEAQLEKSRLLSDRFSAERPKGSFSTLEIQRTEQGDSAMYLCASSHTADTQYFGPGTRLTVL.